The rows below give T cell receptor beta chains drawn from one sample of a study of CD8+ T cells in alopecia areata. Generated by immunoSEQ multiplex PCR, the TCRdb table keeps only in-frame clones and is missing some. This sample has 170,000 or so clones, with around 63% found just once. This material consisted of CD4+ T cells sorted from blood, taken at week 0. These receptors came from a human donor with alopecia areata. CDR3s include the opening cysteine and the closing phenylalanine or tryptophan. The D gene is left open where the match is weak. Size tells how often a clone was seen (once, few, many) or the class of an expanded clone, and some rows leave it out.

TRBV29-1,TRBJ2-3,-,-,CSVEGGEKSSTDTQYF,TGCAGCGTTGAAGGGGGGGAGAAATCTAGCACAGATACGCAGTATTTT
TRBV12-5,TRBJ1-1,-,-,CASGLVLGKNTEAFF,TGTGCTAGTGGTTTGGTACTGGGGAAGAACACTGAAGCTTTCTTT
TRBV5-6,TRBJ2-5,-,TRBD1,CASSLAGQGQQETQYF,TGTGCCAGCAGCTTGGCCGGACAGGGACAGCAAGAGACCCAGTACTTC
TRBV11-2,TRBJ1-1,once,-,CASSWSGTSNTEAFF,TGTGCCAGCAGCTGGTCCGGGACATCGAACACTGAAGCTTTCTTT
TRBV7-9,TRBJ2-7,-,-,CASSLVGTYEQYF,TGTGCCAGCAGCTTAGTGGGTACCTACGAGCAGTACTTC
TRBV30,TRBJ1-1,-,-,CAWSRNTEAFF,TGTGCCTGGAGTAGGAACACTGAAGCTTTCTTT
TRBV29-1,TRBJ2-3,-,TRBD2,CSVEEVGAGFSTDTQYF,TGCAGCGTTGAAGAGGTCGGAGCGGGGTTTAGCACAGATACGCAGTATTTT
TRBV6-6,TRBJ2-1,-,-,CASSYGIDNEQFF,TGTGCCAGCAGTTACGGTATCGACAATGAGCAGTTCTTC
TRBV19,TRBJ2-2,few,TRBD2,CASSREGLALTGELFF,TGTGCCAGTAGCCGGGAGGGTTTGGCCCTCACCGGGGAGCTGTTTTTT
TRBV2,TRBJ2-1,few,TRBD2,CATTRLADSYNEQFF,TGTGCCACCACCAGACTAGCGGACTCCTACAATGAGCAGTTCTTC
TRBV29-1,TRBJ1-1,few,-,CSVARRGLNTEAFF,TGCAGCGTGGCCCGGCGTGGGCTCAACACTGAAGCTTTCTTT
TRBV4-3,TRBJ2-7,-,-,CASSQVRGEEQYF,TGCGCCAGCAGCCAAGTTCGGGGAGAGGAGCAGTACTTC
TRBV29-1,TRBJ2-5,-,TRBD1,CSVEQGAGETQYF,TGCAGCGTAGAACAGGGGGCAGGAGAGACCCAGTACTTC
TRBV10-3,TRBJ2-5,once,-,CAISEFLTPQETQYF,TGTGCCATCAGTGAGTTTTTGACGCCCCAAGAGACCCAGTACTTC
TRBV7-2,TRBJ2-5,-,-,CASSRQETQYF,TGTGCCAGCAGTCGGCAAGAGACCCAGTACTTC
TRBV19,TRBJ1-1,-,-,CASSILGQAEAFF,TGTGCCAGTAGTATACTGGGGCAGGCTGAAGCTTTCTTT
TRBV9,TRBJ2-5,-,-,CASGRVGETQYF,TGTGCCTCAGGGCGAGTGGGAGAGACCCAGTACTTC
TRBV6-5,TRBJ2-1,-,-,CASSYGQKINEQFF,TGTGCCAGCAGTTACGGCCAGAAGATCAATGAGCAGTTCTTC
TRBV30,TRBJ1-4,-,-,CASLNEKLFF,TGTGCCTCCCTGAATGAAAAACTGTTTTTT
TRBV30,TRBJ1-3,-,-,CAWSPRGRSGNTIYF,TGTGCCTGGAGTCCACGAGGGCGCTCTGGAAACACCATATATTTT
TRBV11-2,TRBJ1-2,few,-,CASSSTGIGYTF,TGTGCCAGCAGCTCTACAGGGATAGGCTACACCTTC
TRBV5-1,TRBJ1-2,-,-,CASTPGQNYGYTF,TGCGCCAGCACACCAGGGCAGAACTATGGCTACACCTTC
TRBV13,TRBJ2-5,-,-,CASSREGLQETQYF,TGTGCCAGCAGCCGCGAGGGACTTCAAGAGACCCAGTACTTC
TRBV7-2,TRBJ1-2,-,-,CASSRRDEGARYGYTF,TGTGCCAGCAGCCGACGAGACGAGGGAGCGAGGTATGGCTACACCTTC
TRBV5-1,TRBJ2-1,-,TRBD2,CASSLGSGEYNEQFF,TGCGCCAGCAGCTTGGGGAGCGGGGAGTACAATGAGCAGTTCTTC
TRBV5-4,TRBJ2-1,-,TRBD1,CASSTRQGAQAYNEQFF,TGTGCCAGCAGCACAAGACAGGGGGCGCAGGCCTACAATGAGCAGTTCTTC
TRBV11-2,TRBJ1-4,-,-,CASSSRTGSGEKLFF,TGTGCCAGCAGCTCCCGGACGGGAAGCGGGGAAAAACTGTTTTTT
TRBV29-1,TRBJ1-1,few,TRBD1,CSAMTGTTEAFF,TGCAGCGCAATGACAGGGACCACTGAAGCTTTCTTT
TRBV29-1,TRBJ2-7,few,-,CSVDRQGDEQYF,TGCAGCGTTGATAGGCAGGGCGACGAGCAGTACTTC
TRBV7-6,TRBJ1-6,-,-,CASSPTNYQLGNSPLHF,TGTGCCAGCAGCCCTACTAACTACCAACTGGGGAATTCACCCCTCCACTTT
TRBV4-1,TRBJ1-5,-,-,CASSHPPRDHGNQPQHF,TGCGCCAGCAGCCACCCTCCCCGGGACCACGGCAATCAGCCCCAGCATTTT
TRBV6-1,TRBJ2-7,-,-,CASSAGRGSVEQYF,TGTGCCAGCAGCGCAGGACGGGGATCGGTCGAGCAGTACTTC
TRBV6-1,TRBJ1-2,-,-,CASSEVGSYTF,TGTGCCAGCAGTGAAGTGGGGAGCTACACCTTC
TRBV29-1,TRBJ1-1,-,-,CSVHRIMNTEAFF,TGCAGCGTCCACAGGATCATGAACACTGAAGCTTTCTTT
TRBV7-9,TRBJ2-3,-,TRBD2,CASSRLAGAVSTDTQYF,TGTGCCAGCAGTAGACTAGCGGGGGCCGTTAGCACAGATACGCAGTATTTT
TRBV29-1,TRBJ1-1,-,-,CSTTEAFF,TGCAGCACCACTGAAGCTTTCTTT
TRBV6-5,TRBJ2-7,-,TRBD1,CASSGDRVYEQYF,TGTGCCAGCAGCGGGGACAGGGTGTACGAGCAGTACTTC
TRBV6-6,TRBJ1-6,few,-,CASREGDSPLHF,TGTGCCAGCAGAGAGGGGGATTCACCCCTCCACTTT
TRBV25-1,TRBJ2-3,-,-,CASRTVADTQYF,TGTGCCAGCCGGACAGTAGCGGATACGCAGTATTTT
TRBV19,TRBJ1-4,many,TRBD1,CASSGDRGKLFF,TGTGCCAGTTCGGGTGACAGGGGAAAACTGTTTTTT
TRBV30,TRBJ2-7,-,-,CAWSVLTAGDEQYF,TGTGCCTGGAGTGTGCTTACGGCCGGGGACGAGCAGTACTTC
TRBV29-1,TRBJ1-1,-,TRBD1,CSVGQGGSTEAFF,TGCAGCGTCGGGCAGGGGGGGAGCACTGAAGCTTTCTTT
TRBV9,TRBJ1-1,once,-,CASSVSSQGLNTEAFF,TGTGCCAGCAGCGTAAGTTCGCAGGGGTTGAACACTGAAGCTTTCTTT
TRBV7-2,TRBJ1-5,few,-,CASSLVPNSNQPQHF,TGTGCCAGCAGCTTAGTTCCAAATAGCAATCAGCCCCAGCATTTT
TRBV29-1,TRBJ2-3,-,-,CSVVRDTDTQYF,TGCAGCGTTGTGCGGGACACAGATACGCAGTATTTT
TRBV4-1,TRBJ2-1,few,-,CASSQPFRGRESEQFF,TGCGCCAGCAGCCAACCCTTTCGGGGTCGCGAGAGTGAGCAGTTCTTC
TRBV2,TRBJ2-5,-,-,CASSAHEETQYF,TGTGCCAGCAGCGCCCACGAAGAGACCCAGTACTTC
TRBV29-1,TRBJ1-1,-,-,CSVATGPNTEAFF,TGCAGCGTTGCCACAGGGCCGAACACTGAAGCTTTCTTT
TRBV30,TRBJ2-2,-,TRBD1,CAWRFTGQAGELFF,TGTGCCTGGAGATTCACAGGACAGGCCGGGGAGCTGTTTTTT
TRBV9,TRBJ2-1,-,-,CASGRSYNEQFF,TGTGCCAGCGGGAGGTCCTACAATGAGCAGTTCTTC